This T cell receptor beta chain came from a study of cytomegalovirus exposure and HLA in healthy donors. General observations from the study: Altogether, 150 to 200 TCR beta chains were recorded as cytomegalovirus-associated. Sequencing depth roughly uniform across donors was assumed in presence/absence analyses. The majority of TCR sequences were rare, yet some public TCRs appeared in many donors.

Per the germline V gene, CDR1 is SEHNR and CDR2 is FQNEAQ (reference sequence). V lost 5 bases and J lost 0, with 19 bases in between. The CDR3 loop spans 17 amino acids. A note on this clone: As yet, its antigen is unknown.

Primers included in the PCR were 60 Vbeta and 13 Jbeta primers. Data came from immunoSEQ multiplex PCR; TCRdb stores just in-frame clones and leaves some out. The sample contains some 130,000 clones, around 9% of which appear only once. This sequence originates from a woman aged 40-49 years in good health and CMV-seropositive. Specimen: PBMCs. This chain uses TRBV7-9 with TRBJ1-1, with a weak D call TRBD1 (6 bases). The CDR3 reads CASSPSKQGSMNTEAFF. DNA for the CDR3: TGTGCCAGCAGCCCCTCTAAGCAGGGGTCGATGAACACTGAAGCTTTCTTT.